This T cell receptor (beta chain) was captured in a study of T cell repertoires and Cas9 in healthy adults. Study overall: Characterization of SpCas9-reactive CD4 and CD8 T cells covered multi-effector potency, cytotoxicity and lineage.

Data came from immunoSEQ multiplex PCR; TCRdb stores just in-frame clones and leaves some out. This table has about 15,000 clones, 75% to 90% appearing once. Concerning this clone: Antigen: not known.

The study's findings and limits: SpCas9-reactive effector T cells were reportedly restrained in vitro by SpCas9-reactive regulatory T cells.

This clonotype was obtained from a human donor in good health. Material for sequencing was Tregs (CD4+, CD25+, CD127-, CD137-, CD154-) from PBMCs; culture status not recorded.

This chain's CDR3 is CASSPGAAWETQYF. CDR3 nucleotides: TGTGCCAGCAGCCCTGGAGCGGCCTGGGAGACCCAGTACTTC. The V and J genes are TRBV11-1 and TRBJ2-5; a possible D gene is TRBD2 (5 bases). This CDR3 is 14 amino acids long. V lost 5 bases to trimming and J lost 5 bases, with 15 bases between them. CDR1 is SGHAT and CDR2 is FQDESV in the germline V gene (reference sequence).